This TCR beta chain came from a study of blood T cell repertoires in COVID-19. About the research overall: Sites in the United States, Italy and Spain provided acute and convalescent COVID-19 samples. PBMCs, B-cell-depleted T cells, or T cells provided the cDNA or gDNA that made up the material.

The assay was immunoSEQ multiplex PCR, and TCRdb's table has in-frame clones only and misses some. The repertoire holds about 98,000 clones, with around 80% as singletons. The CDR3 consists of 16 residues. J lost 5 bases, V lost 4 bases, and 6 bases had no gene match. CDR1 MNHEY and CDR2 SMNVEV come from the germline V gene (reference sequence). The sequence came from a man aged 80 or over with acute or convalescent COVID-19. This sequence joins TRBV27 and TRBJ2-1; 12 bases agree with TRBD2. Sequencing input: peripheral blood. As DNA, the CDR3 is TGTGCCAGCAGTTCGCACGGACTAGCGGGAAACAATGAGCAGTTCTTC. This codes for CASSSHGLAGNNEQFF.